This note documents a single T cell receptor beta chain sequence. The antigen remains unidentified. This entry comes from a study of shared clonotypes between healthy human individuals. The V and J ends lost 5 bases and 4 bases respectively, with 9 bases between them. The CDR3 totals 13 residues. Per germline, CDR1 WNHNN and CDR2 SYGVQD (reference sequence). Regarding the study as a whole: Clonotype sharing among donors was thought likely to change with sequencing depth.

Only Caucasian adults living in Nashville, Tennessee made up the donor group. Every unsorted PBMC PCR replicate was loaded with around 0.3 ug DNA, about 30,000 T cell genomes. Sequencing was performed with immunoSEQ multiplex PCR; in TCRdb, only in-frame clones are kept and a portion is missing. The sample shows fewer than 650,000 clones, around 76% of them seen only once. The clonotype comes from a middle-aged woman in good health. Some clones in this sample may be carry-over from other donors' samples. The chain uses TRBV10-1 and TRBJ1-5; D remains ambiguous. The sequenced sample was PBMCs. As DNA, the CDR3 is TGCGCCAGCAGTCCCGGGCCTAATCAGCCCCAGCATTTT. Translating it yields CASSPGPNQPQHF.